One sample yielded the 19 T cell receptor beta chains listed below, sequenced in a study of T cells after yellow fever vaccination. TCRdb called the 5' RACE reads again in MiXCR, with one record for every CDR3 protein. Of 300,000 to 400,000 distinct CDR3 sequences listed, about 10% are singletons. The source was CD4+ T cells sorted from PBMCs, collected 45 days after the yellow fever booster vaccination. These receptor sequences come from a man aged 18 to 30 who received the YFV17D yellow fever vaccine.

The chain links TRBV5-1 to TRBJ2-2, with 9 bases fitting TRBD1. This CDR3 comprises 15 residues. CDR1 SGHRS and CDR2 YFSETQ come from the germline V gene. Trimming cost V 6 bases and J 6 bases; bases outside gene matches: 9. The CDR3 nucleotides are TGCGCCAGCACCACGGGACAGGGTCGGGCCGGGGAGCTGTTTTTT. As protein: CASTTGQGRAGELFF. Based on the CDR3 plus reference TRBV5-1 and TRBJ2-2, the full variable domain is KAGVTQTPRYLIKTRGQQVTLSCSPISGHRSVSWYQQTPGQGLQFLFEYFSETQRNKGNFPGRFSGRQFSNSRSEMNVSTLELGDSALYLCASTTGQGRAGELFFGEGSRLTVL.

In this sample, this clonotype turned up a few times. The rearrangement links TRBV5-1 to TRBJ2-3, with 13 bases that match TRBD2. Losses at the gene ends were 4 bases for V and 1 base for J; bases not matched to a gene: 3. The germline V gene has CDR1 SGHRS and CDR2 YFSETQ. The CDR3 consists of 16 residues. The CDR3 sequence is CASSTTSGGGTDTQYF. CDR3 in DNA: TGCGCCAGCAGCACAACTAGCGGGGGGGGCACAGATACGCAGTATTTT.

V usage is TRBV20-1 and J usage is TRBJ1-6, with D unresolved. V gave up 6 bases and J gave up 7 bases, with 19 bases separating them. This CDR3 has 15 residues. CDR1 is DFQATT and CDR2 is SNEGSKA in the germline V gene (reference sequence). The CDR3 DNA is TGCAGTGCCCTCTTGCTTGGACGGTTAAATTCACCCCTCCACTTT. Protein sequence: CSALLLGRLNSPLHF.

There are a few counts of this clonotype. The chain links TRBV7-9 to TRBJ1-2; D is unclear. Trimming removed 1 base at V and 8 bases at J, with 17 bases between. This CDR3 region has 15 residues. Germline V gene lookup returns CDR1 SEHNR and CDR2 FQNEAQ (reference sequence). CDR3 in amino acids: CASSLDFMASSGYTF. The DNA for the CDR3 is TGTGCCAGCAGCTTAGACTTTATGGCGTCGAGCGGCTACACCTTC.

The chain is built from TRBV10-3 and TRBJ2-3; D remains unclear. The CDR3 has 14 residues. From germline, CDR1 is ENHRY and CDR2 SYGVKD. V was trimmed by 8 bases and J by 2 bases, leaving 14 bases between them. The CDR3: CAIGPSRFTDTQYF. The DNA for the CDR3 is TGTGCCATCGGTCCCTCTAGGTTCACAGATACGCAGTATTTT.

This clonotype showed up many times. The J gene is TRBJ2-7, the V gene TRBV5-6; 7 bases are a match to TRBD1. Germline-derived CDR1 and CDR2 are SGHDT and YYEEEE. This CDR3 comprises 15 residues. Trimming took 1 base from V and 0 from J; bases not matched to a gene: 4. The CDR3 DNA follows: TGTGCCAGCAGCTTGTTAACAGGGGACTCCTACGAGCAGTACTTC. It translates to CASSLLTGDSYEQYF.

This clonotype came up many times. J is TRBJ2-1 and V is TRBV7-2; D unresolved. From germline, CDR1 is SGHTA and CDR2 FQGNSA. This CDR3 contains 14 residues. V was pared by 3 bases and J by 8 bases, with 14 bases between. The CDR3 DNA is TGTGCCAGCAGCTTTTGGGGTACGGTGCATGAGCAGTTCTTC. As protein: CASSFWGTVHEQFF.

This clonotype was observed a few times. This chain joins TRBV28 and TRBJ1-4, with D possibly TRBD1 on 6 matching bases. Trimming took 6 bases from V and 2 from J, leaving 10 bases between them. Germline V gene lookup returns CDR1 MDHEN and CDR2 SYDVKM. The CDR3 consists of 14 residues. For the CDR3, the DNA is TGTGCCAGCAGGAGCCAGGGGACTAATGAAAAACTGTTTTTT. It translates to CASRSQGTNEKLFF. Full variable domain (missing parts from reference TRBV28 and TRBJ1-4): DVKVTQSSRYLVKRTGEKVFLECVQDMDHENMFWYRQDPGLGLRLIYFSYDVKMKEKGDIPEGYSVSREKKERFSLILESASTNQTSMYLCASRSQGTNEKLFFGSGTQLSVL.

The rearrangement joins TRBV10-1 to TRBJ2-1; 12 positions agree with TRBD2. CDR1 is WNHNN and CDR2 is SYGVQD in the germline V gene (reference sequence). Losses at the gene ends were 4 bases for V and 10 bases for J; bases not matched to a gene: 2. CDR3 length: 13 amino acids. The CDR3 nucleotides read TGCGCCAGCAGTGGGGGGACTAGCGGGGAGCAGTTCTTC. Its translation is CASSGGTSGEQFF.

The chain combines TRBV6-5 with TRBJ2-1; TRBD2 agrees at 10 bases. In germline, CDR1 is MNHEY, CDR2 SVGAGI. V shed 6 bases and J 8 bases; nucleotides not matched to a gene: 19. The CDR3 is 18 residues long. The CDR3, as DNA: TGTGCCAGCAGGATCGGACTAGCGGCGCCACGGGTACGGGATGAGCAGTTCTTC. It specifies CASRIGLAAPRVRDEQFF.

This clonotype appeared many times. The CDR3 DNA reads as TGCAGTGCGGATCGGACAGGGAACGAGCAGTACTTC. Protein product: CSADRTGNEQYF. The chain recombines TRBV20-1 with TRBJ2-7, with 8 nucleotides matching TRBD1. Trimming removed 6 bases from V and 5 bases from J; junction bases left unmatched: 6. Per germline, CDR1 DFQATT and CDR2 SNEGSKA (reference sequence). This CDR3 has 12 residues.

This clonotype has ten or more counts. The chain recombines TRBV7-3 with TRBJ2-5; D may be TRBD1 or TRBD2 (5 bases each). CDR1 SGHTA and CDR2 FQGTGA come from the germline V gene. Trimming removed 4 bases at V and 5 bases at J, with 20 bases between. This CDR3 contains 16 residues. The CDR3 region has the DNA TGTGCCAGCAGCTCCAATCGCCCCGGGGCCTGCGAGACCCAGTACTTC. Its protein is CASSSNRPGACETQYF.

This clonotype was detected many times. The chain recombines TRBV5-6 with TRBJ1-6, with D unresolved. V lost 0 bases and J lost 3, with 7 bases in between. Germline CDR1 is SGHDT and CDR2 is YYEEEE. The CDR3 contains 15 residues. The CDR3, as DNA: TGTGCCAGCAGCTTGGACGGCGGCTATAATTCACCCCTCCACTTT. This translates into CASSLDGGYNSPLHF.

This sequence joins TRBV6-5 and TRBJ1-2; D is undetermined. The V and J ends lost 2 bases and 8 bases respectively, with 12 bases between them. Germline CDR1 is MNHEY and CDR2 is SVGAGI. CDR3 size: 13 residues. CDR3 sequence: CASSYPAGRGYTF. In nucleotides, the CDR3 is TGTGCCAGCAGTTACCCAGCGGGTAGAGGCTACACCTTC.

The J gene is TRBJ2-2, the V gene TRBV6-1, with D perhaps given as TRBD1 or TRBD2 (5 bases each). This CDR3 region has 14 residues. The germline V gene has CDR1 MNHNS and CDR2 SASEGT. V lost 6 bases to trimming and J lost 6 bases, with 14 bases between them. The CDR3 reads CASRGSRDAGELFF. CDR3 nucleotide sequence: TGTGCCAGCAGGGGTTCCAGGGACGCCGGGGAGCTGTTTTTT.

This clonotype was recorded a few times. The J gene is TRBJ1-4, the V gene TRBV12-3 or TRBV12-4, with TRBD1 as a possible D gene (5 bases). The CDR3 has 13 amino acids. V was shortened by 6 bases and J by 10 bases, with 15 bases between the two germline ends. The CDR3 loop is CASRGEGPGKLFF. In DNA, the CDR3 is TGTGCCAGCAGAGGGGAGGGGCCGGGAAAACTGTTTTTT.

This chain joins TRBV7-2 and TRBJ2-5; a possible D gene is TRBD1 (5 bases). This CDR3 has 14 residues. Trimming took off 1 base at V and 7 bases at J, with 13 bases between the two ends. Germline V CDR1 and CDR2: SGHTA, FQGNSA. The CDR3 region is CASSLEYGTGTQYF. CDR3 bases: TGTGCCAGCAGCTTAGAGTACGGTACAGGGACCCAGTACTTC. Together with reference TRBV7-2 and TRBJ2-5, the CDR3 gives the full variable domain: GAGVSQSPSNKVTEKGKDVELRCDPISGHTALYWYRQSLGQGLEFLIYFQGNSAPDKSGLPSDRFSAERTGGSVSTLTIQRTQQEDSAVYLCASSLEYGTGTQYFGPGTRLLVL.

The chain couples TRBV9 to TRBJ2-3; 9 bases align to TRBD2. CDR1 SGDLS and CDR2 YYNGEE come from the germline V gene. The CDR3 loop spans 14 amino acids. The junction had 3 bases not matched to a gene; V was cut back by 4 bases and J by 3 bases. CDR3 in amino acids: CASSTLAGTDTQYF. As DNA, the CDR3 is TGTGCCAGCAGCACGCTAGCGGGAACAGATACGCAGTATTTT.

This clonotype was observed many times. J is TRBJ2-1 and V is TRBV10-3; D remains unclear. The germline V gene encodes CDR1 ENHRY and CDR2 SYGVKD. V lost 7 bases and J lost 5, with 12 bases in between. This CDR3 region has 13 residues. CDR3 DNA: TGTGCCATCAAGTCTGGGGAAAACAATGAGCAGTTCTTC. This sequence encodes CAIKSGENNEQFF.